Each of the 9 T cell receptor beta chains below was sequenced from the same sample in a study of early T cells in non-severe SARS-CoV-2 infection. TCRdb processed the 5' RACE reads anew with MiXCR; each CDR3 protein has one entry. The sample lists some 80,000 distinct CDR3 sequences, roughly 12% occurring once. This material consisted of whole blood, taken at baseline. These receptors were taken from an adult who was a healthcare worker with PCR-confirmed SARS-CoV-2 infection or an uninfected control (not recorded which). The donor label of this sample is uncertain.

The CDR3: CASSPGTEETQYF. The CDR3 DNA reads as TGTGCCAGCTCACCGGGGACAGAAGAGACCCAGTACTTC. The rearrangement links TRBV18 to TRBJ2-5; TRBD1 matches 7 bases. Per the germline V gene, CDR1 is KGHSH and CDR2 is LQKENI. With V trimmed by 3 bases and J by 3 bases, 1 base remained unmatched. The CDR3 runs to 13 residues.

This clonotype was found a few times. The chain couples TRBV12-3 or TRBV12-4 to TRBJ2-7; D not certain. The CDR3 is 12 amino acids. V lost 5 bases and J 2 bases, leaving 7 bases between the germline ends. CDR3 in DNA: TGTGCCAGCAGTGTTGGGCCCTACGAGCAGTACTTC. As protein: CASSVGPYEQYF.

There are a few counts of this clonotype. This rearrangement joins TRBV10-2 to TRBJ2-6; D call uncertain. Trimming pared 8 bases from V and 0 bases from J, leaving 5 bases between. The CDR3 has 13 residues. Germline CDR1 reads WSHSY; CDR2 reads SAAADI. CDR3 nucleotides: TGCGCCAGCGGGTTCTCTGGGGCCAACGTCCTGACTTTC. It specifies CASGFSGANVLTF.

V is TRBV5-5 and J is TRBJ2-1; D perhaps matches TRBD1 (6 bases). Germline values: CDR1 SGHKS, CDR2 YYEKEE (reference sequence). V lost 3 bases, J lost 1 base, and 11 bases lay in between. This CDR3 has 15 residues. In nucleotides, the CDR3 is TGTGCCAGCAGCTGGGACATCGGGTCCTACAATGAGCAGTTCTTC. Amino acid sequence: CASSWDIGSYNEQFF. Drawing the rest from reference TRBV5-5 and TRBJ2-1, the complete variable domain is DAGVTQSPTHLIKTRGQQVTLRCSPISGHKSVSWYQQVLGQGPQFIFQYYEKEERGRGNFPDRFSARQFPNYSSELNVNALLLGDSALYLCASSWDIGSYNEQFFGPGTRLTVL.

The rearrangement joins TRBV11-2 to TRBJ2-3; unclear D gene. This CDR3 spans 13 amino acids. Trimming took off 5 bases at V and 7 bases at J, with 13 bases between the two ends. Germline CDR1 reads SGHAT; CDR2 reads FQNNGV. CDR3: CASSPSLGNTQYF. The CDR3, as DNA: TGTGCCAGCAGCCCAAGCCTGGGGAATACGCAGTATTTT.

This clonotype was detected only a few times. V is TRBV12-3 or TRBV12-4 and J is TRBJ1-3; unclear D gene. This CDR3 spans 13 amino acids. Trimming cost V 8 bases and J 0 bases, with 8 bases left between them. The CDR3 nucleotides read TGTGCCAGCGGATCGAGCTCTGGAAACACCATATATTTT. This gives the protein CASGSSSGNTIYF.

This clonotype was counted many times. The gene calls are TRBV7-2 and TRBJ2-3; the D gene could be TRBD1 or TRBD2 (5 bases each). Germline V gene data show CDR1 as SGHTA and CDR2 as FQGNSA. The length of the CDR3 is 14 residues. V was shortened by 4 bases and J by 6 bases, with 14 bases between the two germline ends. The CDR3 protein is CASSWGEGRDTQYF. In DNA form, the CDR3 reads TGTGCCAGCAGCTGGGGCGAGGGGCGGGATACGCAGTATTTT.

This clonotype occurred a few times. The gene calls are TRBV28 and TRBJ1-2, with D possibly matching TRBD1 (5 bases). Germline values: CDR1 MDHEN, CDR2 SYDVKM. With 3 bases removed from V and 4 bases from J, the gap between germline ends came to 9 bases. The CDR3 is 13 residues long. This CDR3 is CASSLQGRYGYTF. In nucleotides, the CDR3 is TGTGCCAGCAGTTTGCAGGGTCGCTATGGCTACACCTTC.

There are many counts of this clonotype. The V and J genes are TRBV6-2 or TRBV6-3 and TRBJ2-3, with 10 nucleotides matching TRBD1. The CDR3 is made up of 14 amino acids. Losses at the gene ends were 6 bases for V and 7 bases for J; bases not matched to a gene: 7. Germline V gene sequence: CDR1 MNHEY, CDR2 SVGEGT. CDR3 residues: CASSPRTGGNTQYF. Written as DNA, the CDR3 is TGTGCCAGCAGCCCGAGGACAGGGGGGAATACGCAGTATTTT.